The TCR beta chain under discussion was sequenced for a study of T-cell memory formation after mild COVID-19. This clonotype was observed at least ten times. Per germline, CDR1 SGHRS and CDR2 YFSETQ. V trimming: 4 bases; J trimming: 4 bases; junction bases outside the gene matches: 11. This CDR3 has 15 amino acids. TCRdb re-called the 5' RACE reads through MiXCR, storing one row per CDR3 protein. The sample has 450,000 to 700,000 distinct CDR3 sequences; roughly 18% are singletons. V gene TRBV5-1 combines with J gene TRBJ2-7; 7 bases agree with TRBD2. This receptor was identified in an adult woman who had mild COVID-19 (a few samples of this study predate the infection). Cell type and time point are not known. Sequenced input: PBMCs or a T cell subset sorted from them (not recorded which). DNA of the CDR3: TGCGCCAGCAGCCCGGGGGAGCGGGACGGTTACGAGCAGTACTTC. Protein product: CASSPGERDGYEQYF.